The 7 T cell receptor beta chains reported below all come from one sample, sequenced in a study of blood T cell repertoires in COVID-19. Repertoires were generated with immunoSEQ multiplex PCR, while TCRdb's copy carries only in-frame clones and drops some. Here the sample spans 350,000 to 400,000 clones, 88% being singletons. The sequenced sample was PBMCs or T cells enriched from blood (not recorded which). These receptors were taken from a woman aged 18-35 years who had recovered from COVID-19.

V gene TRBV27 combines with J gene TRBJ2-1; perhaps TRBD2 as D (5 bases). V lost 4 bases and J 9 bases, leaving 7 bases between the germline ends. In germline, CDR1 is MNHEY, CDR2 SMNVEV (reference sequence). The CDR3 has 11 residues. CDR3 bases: TGTGCCAGCAGTTCCGGGATTGAGCAGTTCTTC. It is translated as CASSSGIEQFF.

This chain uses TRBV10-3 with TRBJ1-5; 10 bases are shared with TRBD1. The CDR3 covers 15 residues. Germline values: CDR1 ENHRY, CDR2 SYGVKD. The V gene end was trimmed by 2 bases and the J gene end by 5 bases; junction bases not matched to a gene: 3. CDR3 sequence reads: CAISETGQGYQPQHF. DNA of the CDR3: TGTGCCATCAGTGAGACGGGACAGGGGTATCAGCCCCAGCATTTT.

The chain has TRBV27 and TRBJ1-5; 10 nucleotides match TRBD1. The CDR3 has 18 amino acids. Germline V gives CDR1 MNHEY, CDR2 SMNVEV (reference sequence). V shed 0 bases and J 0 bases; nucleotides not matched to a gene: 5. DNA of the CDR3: TGTGCCAGCAGTTTATCCCCAGGACAGGGGGGTAGCAATCAGCCCCAGCATTTT. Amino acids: CASSLSPGQGGSNQPQHF.

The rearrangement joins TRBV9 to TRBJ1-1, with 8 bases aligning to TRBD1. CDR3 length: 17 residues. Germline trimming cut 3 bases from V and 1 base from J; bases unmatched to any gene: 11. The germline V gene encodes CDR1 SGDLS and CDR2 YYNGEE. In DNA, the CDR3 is TGTGCCAGCAGCGCCGGACAGGGTTCCTTCGGGAACACTGAAGCTTTCTTT. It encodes CASSAGQGSFGNTEAFF.

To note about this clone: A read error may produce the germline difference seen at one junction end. CDR3 DNA sequence: TGTGCCAGCAGCTTCCCGGGACAGGAGATGAAGACTGAAGCTTTCTTT. Residues: CASSFPGQEMKTEAFF. The chain uses TRBV11-2 and TRBJ1-1, with TRBD1 matching 8 bases. Germline-derived CDR1 and CDR2 are SGHAT and FQNNGV. The CDR3 runs to 16 residues.

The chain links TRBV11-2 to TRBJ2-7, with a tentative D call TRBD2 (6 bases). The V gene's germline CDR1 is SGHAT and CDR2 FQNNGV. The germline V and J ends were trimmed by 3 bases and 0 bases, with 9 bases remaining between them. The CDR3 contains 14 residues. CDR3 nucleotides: TGTGCCAGCAGCTTTACGGGGGACTCCTACGAGCAGTACTTC. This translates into CASSFTGDSYEQYF. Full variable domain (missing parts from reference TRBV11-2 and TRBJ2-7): EAGVAQSPRYKIIEKRQSVAFWCNPISGHATLYWYQQILGQGPKLLIQFQNNGVVDDSQLPKDRFSAERLKGVDSTLKIQPAKLEDSAVYLCASSFTGDSYEQYFGPGTRLTVT.

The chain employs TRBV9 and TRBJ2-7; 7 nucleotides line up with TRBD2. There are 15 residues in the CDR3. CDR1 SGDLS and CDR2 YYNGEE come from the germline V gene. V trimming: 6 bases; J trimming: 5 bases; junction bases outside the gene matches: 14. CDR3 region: CASTAGGSIRNEQYF. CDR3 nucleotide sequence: TGTGCCAGCACCGCCGGCGGGAGCATTCGGAACGAGCAGTACTTC.